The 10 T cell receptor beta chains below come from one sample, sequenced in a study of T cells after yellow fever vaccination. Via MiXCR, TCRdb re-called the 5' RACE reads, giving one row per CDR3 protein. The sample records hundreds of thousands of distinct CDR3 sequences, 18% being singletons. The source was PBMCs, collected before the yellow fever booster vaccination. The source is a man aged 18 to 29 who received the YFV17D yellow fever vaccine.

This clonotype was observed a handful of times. The CDR3 region is CASSFPEQYV. DNA for the CDR3: TGTGCCAGCAGCTTCCCGGAGCAGTACGTC. This chain links TRBV5-8 with TRBJ2-7; D remains ambiguous. The CDR3 spans 10 residues. The germline CDR1 and CDR2 sequences are SGHTS and YDEGEE. V was cut by 2 bases and J by 7 bases, with 4 bases left in between.

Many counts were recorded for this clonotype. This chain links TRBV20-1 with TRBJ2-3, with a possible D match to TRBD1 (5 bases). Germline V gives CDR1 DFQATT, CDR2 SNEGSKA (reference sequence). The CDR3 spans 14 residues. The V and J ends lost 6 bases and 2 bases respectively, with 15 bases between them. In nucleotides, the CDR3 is TGCAGTGCCCCTAGACAGAGCTCCACAGATACGCAGTATTTT. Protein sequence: CSAPRQSSTDTQYF.

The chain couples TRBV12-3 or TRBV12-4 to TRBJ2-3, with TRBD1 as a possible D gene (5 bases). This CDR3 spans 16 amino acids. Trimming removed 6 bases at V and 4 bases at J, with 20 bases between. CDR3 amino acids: CASSPFQGMRPDTQYF. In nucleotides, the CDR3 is TGTGCCAGCAGCCCCTTTCAGGGTATGAGGCCAGATACGCAGTATTTT.

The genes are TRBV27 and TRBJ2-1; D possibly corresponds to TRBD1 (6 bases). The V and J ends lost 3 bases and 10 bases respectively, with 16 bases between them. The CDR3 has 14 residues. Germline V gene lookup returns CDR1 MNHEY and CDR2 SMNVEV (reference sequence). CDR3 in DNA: TGTGCCAGCAGTTTCAGGGGCTTCTATAAAGAGCAGTTCTTC. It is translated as CASSFRGFYKEQFF.

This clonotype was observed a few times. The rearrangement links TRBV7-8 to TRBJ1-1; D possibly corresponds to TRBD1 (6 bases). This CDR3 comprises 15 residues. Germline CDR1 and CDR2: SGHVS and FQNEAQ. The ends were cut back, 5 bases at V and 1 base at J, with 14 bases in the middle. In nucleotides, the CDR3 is TGTGCCAGCAGCGCAAGGGCGGGACAGAACACTGAAGCTTTCTTT. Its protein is CASSARAGQNTEAFF. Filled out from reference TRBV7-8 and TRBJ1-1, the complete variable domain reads GAGVSQSPRYKVAKRGQDVALRCDPISGHVSLFWYQQALGQGPEFLTYFQNEAQLDKSGLPSDRFFAERPEGSVSTLKIQRTQQEDSAVYLCASSARAGQNTEAFFGQGTRLTVV.

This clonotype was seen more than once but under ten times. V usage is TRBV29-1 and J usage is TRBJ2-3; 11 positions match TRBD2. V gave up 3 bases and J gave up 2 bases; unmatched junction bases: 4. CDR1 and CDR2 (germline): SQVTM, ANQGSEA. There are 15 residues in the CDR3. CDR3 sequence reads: CSVDLAGGPTDTQYF. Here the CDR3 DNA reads TGCAGCGTTGATTTAGCGGGGGGGCCCACAGATACGCAGTATTTT.

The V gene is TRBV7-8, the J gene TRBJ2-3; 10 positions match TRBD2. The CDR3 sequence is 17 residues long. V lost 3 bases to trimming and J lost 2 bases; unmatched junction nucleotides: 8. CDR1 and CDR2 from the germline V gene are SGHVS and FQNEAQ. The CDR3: CASSLSSGGTYTDTQYF. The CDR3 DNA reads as TGTGCCAGCAGCTTGTCTAGCGGGGGTACTTACACAGATACGCAGTATTTT.

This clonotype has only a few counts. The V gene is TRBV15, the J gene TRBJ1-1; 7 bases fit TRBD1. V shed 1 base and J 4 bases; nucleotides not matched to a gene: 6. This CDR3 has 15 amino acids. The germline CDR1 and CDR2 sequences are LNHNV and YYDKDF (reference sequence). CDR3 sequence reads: CATSRAGQSGTEAFF. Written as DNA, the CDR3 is TGTGCCACCAGCAGAGCGGGACAGTCCGGCACTGAAGCTTTCTTT.

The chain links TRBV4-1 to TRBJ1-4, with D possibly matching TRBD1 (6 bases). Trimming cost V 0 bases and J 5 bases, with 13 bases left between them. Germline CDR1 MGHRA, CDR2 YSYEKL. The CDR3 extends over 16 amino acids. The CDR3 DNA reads TGCGCCAGCAGCCAAGATCGGGGGCAGATGAATGAAAAACTGTTTTTT. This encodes CASSQDRGQMNEKLFF.

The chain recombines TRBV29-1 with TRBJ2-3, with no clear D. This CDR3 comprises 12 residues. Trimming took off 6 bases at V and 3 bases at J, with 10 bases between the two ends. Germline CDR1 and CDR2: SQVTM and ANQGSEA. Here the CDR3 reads CSVQPNTDTQYF. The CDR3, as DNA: TGCAGCGTCCAACCTAATACAGATACGCAGTATTTT.